One sample yielded the 30 T cell receptor beta chains listed below, sequenced in a study of immune evolution from preneoplasia to lung adenocarcinoma (dated by TCRdb to the early 2020s). To prepare the library, the immunoSEQ multiplex PCR assay was applied. Not all clones reach the TCRdb copy of this immuneACCESS table, which keeps in-frame sequences only. Checked studies attribute under half of the gap to unresolved V genes and leave the rest unexplained. The sample profile shows about 9,900 clones; approximately 90% of them were found once. Clones ranked in the top ten supply just under 3% of the sample. The sequencing sample was made of FFPE invasive lung adenocarcinoma tissue. The sample's cell subset or site, from its label and the paper: frankly invasive lung adenocarcinoma (ADC). The source of these receptors is a person aged 70 to 85 with invasive lung adenocarcinoma. Some clones in this sample may be carry-over from other donors' samples.

This rearrangement joins TRBV9 to TRBJ2-1; possible D gene TRBD2, 7 bases. The CDR3 runs 15 residues. The germline CDR1 and CDR2 sequences are SGDLS and YYNGEE. Trimming took off 0 bases at V and 2 bases at J, with 9 bases between the two ends. CDR3 loop: CASSVGGGTYNEQFF. The CDR3, as DNA: TGTGCCAGCAGCGTAGGCGGGGGCACCTACAATGAGCAGTTCTTC. Full variable domain (outside the CDR3, taken from reference TRBV9 and TRBJ2-1): DSGVTQTPKHLITATGQRVTLRCSPRSGDLSVYWYQQSLDQGLQFLIQYYNGEERAKGNILERFSAQQFPDLHSELNLSSLELGDSALYFCASSVGGGTYNEQFFGPGTRLTVL.

V usage is TRBV5-4 and J usage is TRBJ1-1; no firm D call. This CDR3 has 14 residues. V shed 0 bases and J shed 2 bases, with 8 bases lying between them. Germline loops: CDR1 SGHNT, CDR2 YYREEE (reference sequence). The CDR3 spells CASSLGQTNTEAFF. For the CDR3, the DNA is TGTGCCAGCAGCTTGGGACAAACCAACACTGAAGCTTTCTTT.

This clone was seen only a few times. The V call is TRBV6-5, the J call TRBJ1-2; 10 nucleotides agree with TRBD1. Looked up from germline, CDR1 is MNHEY and CDR2 is SVGAGI. The CDR3 is made up of 12 amino acids. Germline trimming cut 11 bases from V and 3 bases from J; bases unmatched to any gene: 3. This chain's CDR3 is CAGGQGDYGYTF. The DNA of the CDR3 is TGTGCCGGAGGACAGGGGGACTATGGCTACACCTTC.

The V and J genes are TRBV5-1 and TRBJ1-1; tentative D call: TRBD1 (5 bases). This CDR3 is built from 14 residues. Trimming took off 3 bases at V and 2 bases at J, with 11 bases between the two ends. Germline assignment: CDR1 SGHRS and CDR2 YFSETQ. CDR3 DNA: TGCGCCAGCAGCTGGAGCGGGGGTAACACTGAAGCTTTCTTT. The encoded protein is CASSWSGGNTEAFF.

CDR3 in amino acids: CASSQDRNTEAFF. The CDR3 nucleotides read TGTGCCAGCAGCCAAGACAGGAACACTGAAGCTTTCTTT. The chain combines TRBV4-2 with TRBJ1-1; no reliable D call. This CDR3 spans 13 amino acids. The V gene's germline CDR1 is LGHNA and CDR2 YNFKEQ. The V and J ends lost 0 bases and 1 base respectively, with 3 bases between them.

The chain combines TRBV28 with TRBJ2-2; no clear D gene. This CDR3 comprises 17 residues. V lost 1 base and J 0 bases, leaving 12 bases between the germline ends. Germline V lookup: CDR1 MDHEN, CDR2 SYDVKM. The CDR3 nucleotides read TGTGCCAGCAGTTTATATTTCATAGGACCGAACACCGGGGAGCTGTTTTTT. Amino acids: CASSLYFIGPNTGELFF. The full variable domain, with the rest looked up from reference TRBV28 and TRBJ2-2, is DVKVTQSSRYLVKRTGEKVFLECVQDMDHENMFWYRQDPGLGLRLIYFSYDVKMKEKGDIPEGYSVSREKKERFSLILESASTNQTSMYLCASSLYFIGPNTGELFFGEGSRLTVL.

The J gene is TRBJ1-5, the V gene TRBV28; TRBD1 agrees at 7 bases. Trimming cost V 5 bases and J 7 bases; bases outside gene matches: 17. Germline V gives CDR1 MDHEN, CDR2 SYDVKM. This CDR3 is 17 amino acids long. The DNA for the CDR3 is TGTGCCAGCAGTAAAGATACCGGAGACAGGGCTAGGCAGCCCCAGCATTTT. This encodes CASSKDTGDRARQPQHF.

This clone was observed once. CDR3 in DNA: TGCGCCAGCAGCCCCCGGACAGGGAGCCTTAACTATGGCTACACCTTC. Translating gives CASSPRTGSLNYGYTF. The rearrangement uses TRBV5-1 and TRBJ1-2, with 8 bases lining up with TRBD1. Germline V CDR1 and CDR2: SGHRS, YFSETQ. This CDR3 spans 16 amino acids. The V and J ends lost 4 bases and 1 base, in that order; junction bases with no gene match: 9.

V is TRBV5-1 and J is TRBJ1-3, with D hard to call. Germline CDR1 reads SGHRS; CDR2 reads YFSETQ. This CDR3 has 12 amino acids. V gave up 2 bases and J gave up 1 base, with 1 base separating them. The CDR3 coding sequence is TGCGCCAGCAGCTTATCTGGAAACACCATATATTTT. It yields the protein CASSLSGNTIYF.

The chain carries TRBV5-1 and TRBJ1-5; 7 bases align to TRBD1. The germline gives CDR1 SGHRS, CDR2 YFSETQ. The CDR3 is made up of 16 amino acids. The V gene end was trimmed by 0 bases and the J gene end by 0 bases; junction bases not matched to a gene: 3. The chain's CDR3 is CASSLGAGGSNQPQHF. The CDR3 DNA is TGCGCCAGCAGCTTGGGGGCAGGGGGTAGCAATCAGCCCCAGCATTTT.

The J gene is TRBJ2-5, the V gene TRBV2; TRBD2 might be the D (5 bases). The CDR3 sequence is 14 residues long. The V and J ends lost 1 base and 4 bases respectively, with 10 bases between them. Germline V gene data show CDR1 as SNHLY and CDR2 as FYNNEI. CDR3 nucleotides: TGTGCCAGCAGTGAAGGTAGAGGGCCAGAGACCCAGTACTTC. Protein sequence: CASSEGRGPETQYF.

As concerns this clone: A junction boundary mismatches the germline segment, possibly from a read error. This chain connects TRBV7-7 to TRBJ2-2; D gene uncertain. The length of the CDR3 is 13 residues. Germline V CDR1 and CDR2: SSHAT, FNYEAQ (reference sequence). The CDR3 here is CASSNKETGELFF. The CDR3 region has the DNA TGTGCTAGCAGTAACAAGGAAACCGGGGAGCTGTTTTTT.

This rearrangement joins TRBV21-1 to TRBJ1-5. TRBV21-1 is assigned pseudogene status. CDR3 length equals 13 residues. The CDR3 sequence is CASSRANRQPQHF. The CDR3 DNA reads TGTGCCAGCAGCCGGGCAAACCGACAGCCCCAGCATTTT.

J is TRBJ2-6 and V is TRBV11-3, with a weak D call TRBD1 (6 bases). CDR1 is SGHNT, CDR2 YENEEA, per germline. Between the trimmed V and J ends, which lost 3 bases and 2 bases, there was a span of 14 bases. This CDR3 is 17 amino acids long. Here the CDR3 reads CASSFSSGDAGANVLTF. CDR3 coding DNA: TGTGCCAGCAGCTTCAGCTCAGGGGATGCTGGGGCCAACGTCCTGACTTTC.

The rearrangement joins TRBV10-3 to TRBJ2-2; 8 bases align to TRBD1. This CDR3 is 14 amino acids long. The germline CDR1 and CDR2 sequences are ENHRY and SYGVKD. The V segment lost 10 bases and the J segment 1 base; nucleotides outside the gene matches: 5. The CDR3 sequence: CATSGTGNTGELFF. CDR3 DNA sequence: TGTGCCACTTCCGGGACAGGGAACACCGGGGAGCTGTTTTTT.

The chain carries TRBV19 and TRBJ1-5; perhaps TRBD1 as D (5 bases). Germline CDR1 and CDR2: LNHDA and SQIVND (reference sequence). Trimming took 6 bases from V and 2 from J, leaving 20 bases between them. CDR3 length: 17 residues. CDR3 DNA sequence: TGTGCCAGTAGCCCAACTCCCCTCTGGGGCCGCAATCAGCCCCAGCATTTT. It yields the protein CASSPTPLWGRNQPQHF.

Here the CDR3 DNA reads TGTGCCAGCTCACCGGACAGGGGGCCTGTGGCTTTCTTT. This encodes CASSPDRGPVAFF. The chain is built from TRBV18 and TRBJ1-1, with 11 bases fitting TRBD1. The CDR3 has 13 residues. After removal of 3 bases from V and 11 bases from J, the junction contained 5 bases not matched to a gene. Looked up from germline, CDR1 is KGHSH and CDR2 is LQKENI.

The chain combines TRBV27 with TRBJ2-1, with D possibly being TRBD1 (5 bases). Trimming shortened V by 2 bases and J by 6 bases, and 11 bases separated the two germline ends. Germline CDR1 reads MNHEY; CDR2 reads SMNVEV (reference sequence). CDR3 length equals 14 residues. In nucleotides, the CDR3 is TGTGCCAGCAGTTTAGGGTCCAGGGTCAATGAGCAGTTCTTC. This translates into CASSLGSRVNEQFF.

To note about this clone: The junction shows a germline mismatch at one end, possibly a read error. The same CDR3 can be traced to other DNA sequences in this sample. The chain has TRBV11-2 and TRBJ1-2, with D maybe TRBD1 (6 bases). This CDR3 has 14 residues. Germline V CDR1 and CDR2: SGHAT, FQNNGV. DNA for the CDR3: TGTGCCAGCAGCCAACAGGGCAAGAACTATGGTTACACCTTC. It encodes CASSQQGKNYGYTF.

The genes are TRBV10-2 and TRBJ2-3; TRBD2 might be the D (6 bases). With 6 bases removed from V and 0 bases from J, the gap between germline ends came to 16 bases. Germline V gene sequence: CDR1 WSHSY, CDR2 SAAADI. The CDR3 totals 16 residues. The CDR3 here is CASSDPRGTSTDTQYF. CDR3 bases: TGCGCCAGCAGCGATCCGCGGGGTACTAGCACAGATACGCAGTATTTT.

This clone was seen a handful of times. A junction boundary mismatches the germline segment, possibly from a read error. V usage is TRBV5-6 and J usage is TRBJ2-7; the match to TRBD1 covers 9 bases. The germline V gene encodes CDR1 SGHDT and CDR2 YYEEEE. This CDR3 region has 12 residues. The CDR3 DNA reads as TGTGCCAGCAGCTTGGCGGGGGGACAGGGACACTTC. Protein sequence: CASSLAGGQGHF.

The chain links TRBV29-1 to TRBJ2-1; tentative D call: TRBD2 (5 bases). V was clipped by 4 bases and J by 10 bases, with 8 bases between them. CDR1 and CDR2 from the germline V gene are SQVTM and ANQGSEA. The CDR3 length is 10 residues. CDR3 sequence: CSVVSGEQFF. CDR3 in DNA: TGCAGCGTTGTCTCGGGGGAGCAGTTCTTC.

This sequence joins TRBV30 and TRBJ1-1; the D gene is possibly TRBD1 (5 bases). The CDR3 sequence is 13 residues long. Germline CDR1 reads GTSNPN; CDR2 reads SVGIG (reference sequence). V was pared by 5 bases and J by 9 bases, with 19 bases between. The CDR3 DNA reads as TGTGCCTGGGACCTTGGGGCTGGGGCGAAAGCTTTCTTT. Translated, it gives CAWDLGAGAKAFF. Filled out from reference TRBV30 and TRBJ1-1, the complete variable domain reads SQTIHQWPATLVQPVGSPLSLECTVEGTSNPNLYWYRQAAGRGLQLLFYSVGIGQISSEVPQNLSASRPQDRQFILSSKKLLLSDSGFYLCAWDLGAGAKAFFGQGTRLTVV.

The chain combines TRBV30 with TRBJ2-5, with 8 bases aligning to TRBD2. Per germline, CDR1 GTSNPN and CDR2 SVGIG (reference sequence). CDR3 length: 15 amino acids. With V trimmed by 5 bases and J by 5 bases, 13 bases remained unmatched. This CDR3 reads CAWSAGAVREETQYF. For the CDR3, the DNA is TGTGCCTGGTCAGCGGGGGCCGTTCGGGAGGAGACCCAGTACTTC.

This chain joins TRBV5-1 and TRBJ2-5, with D possibly matching TRBD1 (6 bases). The V gene lost 0 bases and the J gene lost 3 bases, with 9 bases spanning the gap. Germline V gives CDR1 SGHRS, CDR2 YFSETQ. This CDR3 spans 14 amino acids. CDR3 in amino acids: CASSLASGEETQYF. The CDR3 DNA reads as TGCGCCAGCAGCTTGGCGTCAGGGGAAGAGACCCAGTACTTC.

The gene calls are TRBV15 and TRBJ1-1; possibly TRBD1 for D (6 bases). V lost 5 bases, J lost 6 bases, and 10 bases lay in between. Germline values: CDR1 LNHNV, CDR2 YYDKDF (reference sequence). The CDR3 consists of 12 residues. CDR3 sequence reads: CATSRTVSEAFF. CDR3 nucleotide sequence: TGTGCCACCAGCCGGACAGTCTCTGAAGCTTTCTTT.

The V call is TRBV2, the J call TRBJ1-2; no clear D gene. CDR1 is SNHLY, CDR2 FYNNEI, per germline. This CDR3 contains 12 residues. Trimming took off 8 bases at V and 2 bases at J, with 9 bases between the two ends. This CDR3 is CASLELNYGYTF. Here the CDR3 DNA reads TGTGCCAGCCTCGAACTGAACTATGGCTACACCTTC.

This chain joins TRBV5-1 and TRBJ2-7; 9 nucleotides align to TRBD1. The CDR3 extends over 14 amino acids. Germline V gene lookup returns CDR1 SGHRS and CDR2 YFSETQ. The J segment lost 3 bases and the V segment lost 1 base, leaving 2 bases of the junction unmatched. CDR3: CASSLRGQGYEQYF. In nucleotides, the CDR3 is TGCGCCAGCAGCTTGAGGGGACAGGGCTACGAGCAGTACTTC.

CDR3 sequence reads: CASSQGTSEAFF. CDR3 nucleotides: TGCGCCAGCAGCCAAGGGACATCTGAAGCTTTCTTT. This sequence joins TRBV4-1 and TRBJ1-1; D perhaps matches TRBD1 (5 bases). CDR3 size: 12 residues. The ends were cut back, 1 base at V and 6 bases at J, with 6 bases in the middle. Germline V gene lookup returns CDR1 MGHRA and CDR2 YSYEKL.

The CDR3 is CASSLRGWEENTIYF. Written as DNA, the CDR3 is TGTGCCAGCAGCTTACGTGGCTGGGAAGAAAACACCATATATTTT. The chain is built from TRBV5-4 and TRBJ1-3, with unresolved D. V shed 2 bases and J shed 6 bases, with 15 bases lying between them. The germline V gene encodes CDR1 SGHNT and CDR2 YYREEE (reference sequence). The CDR3 covers 15 residues.